These 27 T cell receptor beta chains came from one sample sequenced in a study of neurological immune-mediated disorders. TCRdb itself ran the 5' RACE reads through MiXCR, one entry per CDR3 protein. This table holds around 10,000 distinct CDR3 sequences, around a fifth found once. The sample taken for sequencing was CD8+ T cells from blood. The receptors here all came from an older woman with HTLV-1-associated myelopathy (HAM/TSP).

This clonotype occurred many times. The V and J genes are TRBV11-2 and TRBJ2-3; 7 nucleotides line up with TRBD2. The germline V gene has CDR1 SGHAT and CDR2 FQNNGV. V trimming: 4 bases; J trimming: 3 bases; junction bases outside the gene matches: 10. There are 16 residues in the CDR3. The CDR3 DNA reads TGTGCCAGCAGCTCCAAGGCGGGGGAATTAACAGATACGCAGTATTTT. Translation: CASSSKAGELTDTQYF.

By proportion, this clonotype is medium-sized. The V call is TRBV20-1, the J call TRBJ2-3, with 12 bases aligning to TRBD2. This CDR3 contains 14 residues. V lost 6 bases and J lost 4; bases outside the gene matches: 5. Looked up from germline, CDR1 is DFQATT and CDR2 is SNEGSKA (reference sequence). CDR3 nucleotides: TGCAGTGCGACTAGCGGGGGAGGGGCAGATACGCAGTATTTT. Its translation: CSATSGGGADTQYF.

At least ten counts were recorded for this clonotype. CDR3 coding DNA: TGTGCCATCAGTGAGTCAGTCGGGACTTGGACAGATACGCAGTATTTT. Its protein is CAISESVGTWTDTQYF. The rearrangement uses TRBV10-3 and TRBJ2-3; perhaps TRBD2 as D (6 bases). The V gene's germline CDR1 is ENHRY and CDR2 SYGVKD. CDR3 length: 16 amino acids. The germline V and J ends were trimmed by 0 bases and 3 bases, with 13 bases remaining between them.

There are many counts of this clonotype. The V and J genes are TRBV5-1 and TRBJ2-6; D is unclear. Germline CDR1 reads SGHRS; CDR2 reads YFSETQ. The CDR3 covers 12 residues. V was shortened by 4 bases and J by 4 bases, with 3 bases between the two germline ends. The CDR3 DNA follows: TGCGCCAGCAGCGTCGGGGCCAACGTCCTGACTTTC. It translates to CASSVGANVLTF.

The chain is built from TRBV20-1 and TRBJ1-6; TRBD1 might be the D (6 bases). The CDR3 contains 16 residues. Trimming left V 0 bases short and J 6 bases short, with 15 bases between. Per germline, CDR1 DFQATT and CDR2 SNEGSKA (reference sequence). CDR3 amino acids: CSARDQGRAGNSPLHF. In nucleotides, the CDR3 is TGCAGTGCTAGAGATCAGGGGAGGGCGGGTAATTCACCCCTCCACTTT.

This clonotype appeared many times. The genes are TRBV20-1 and TRBJ1-1, with TRBD1 as a possible D gene (5 bases). The germline CDR1 and CDR2 sequences are DFQATT and SNEGSKA (reference sequence). V was cut by 0 bases and J by 3 bases, with 14 bases left in between. This CDR3 has 15 amino acids. As DNA, the CDR3 is TGCAGTGCTAGAGATGTGGAGGGGCGGTACACTGAAGCTTTCTTT. Its translation: CSARDVEGRYTEAFF.

This clonotype was counted only a few times. The gene calls are TRBV4-2 and TRBJ2-3; 15 nucleotides match TRBD2. CDR1 and CDR2 (germline): LGHNA, YNFKEQ. This CDR3 comprises 19 residues. J gave up 1 base and V 7 bases, and 12 bases lay outside the gene matches. The CDR3 spells CASNPLGLAGGPGTDTQYF. The CDR3 DNA follows: TGTGCCAGCAACCCCTTGGGACTAGCGGGGGGCCCGGGCACAGATACGCAGTATTTT.

This chain links TRBV2 with TRBJ2-1, with no clear D. Trimming left V 7 bases short and J 3 bases short, with 4 bases between. Germline CDR1 and CDR2: SNHLY and FYNNEI. The CDR3 runs 11 residues. DNA for the CDR3: TGTGCCAGCACCGACTACAATGAGCAGTTCTTC. It specifies CASTDYNEQFF.

This clonotype was observed at least ten times. V and J are TRBV29-1 and TRBJ1-1, with TRBD1 matching over 7 bases. The CDR3 covers 11 residues. The V gene end was trimmed by 8 bases and the J gene end by 4 bases; junction bases not matched to a gene: 4. The germline CDR1 and CDR2 sequences are SQVTM and ANQGSEA. The CDR3 protein is CSTGDSTEAFF. CDR3 DNA sequence: TGCAGCACTGGGGACAGCACTGAAGCTTTCTTT.

V is TRBV12-5 and J is TRBJ1-6; D is perhaps TRBD1 (5 bases). Trimming stripped 1 base from V and 9 bases from J, with 19 bases between. Germline V gene data show CDR1 as LGHNT and CDR2 as FRNRAP. The CDR3 is 17 residues long. The CDR3 spells CASGLALSGQGSSPLHF. Here the CDR3 DNA reads TGTGCTAGTGGTTTGGCTTTGTCGGGGCAGGGTAGTTCACCCCTCCACTTT.

Within the sample, this clonotype is medium-sized. The CDR3 reads CASSLVDSMRGEAFF. The DNA for the CDR3 is TGCGCCAGCAGCTTGGTGGACAGCATGAGGGGTGAAGCTTTCTTT. The chain employs TRBV5-1 and TRBJ1-1; D is possibly TRBD1 (6 bases). Germline V gene lookup returns CDR1 SGHRS and CDR2 YFSETQ. Trimming took off 0 bases at V and 7 bases at J, with 16 bases between the two ends. This CDR3 has 15 amino acids.

This clonotype was detected ten times or more. This chain links TRBV27 with TRBJ1-5; D unclear. The length of the CDR3 is 13 residues. The V end was cut by 2 bases, the J end by 4 bases, with 6 bases between. CDR1 MNHEY and CDR2 SMNVEV come from the germline V gene (reference sequence). In nucleotides, the CDR3 is TGTGCCAGCAGTTTAGCCAGAAATCAGCCCCAGCATTTT. Its translation: CASSLARNQPQHF.

In this sample, this clonotype turned up once. CDR3 in DNA: TGCAGCGTTGAACGAGGGAGCTCCTACAATGAGCAGTTCTTC. This codes for CSVERGSSYNEQFF. J is TRBJ2-1 and V is TRBV29-1; D perhaps matches TRBD2 (5 bases). Germline V CDR1 and CDR2: SQVTM, ANQGSEA. There are 14 residues in the CDR3. V shed 2 bases and J shed 0 bases, with 8 bases lying between them.

This clonotype occurred many times. The genes are TRBV20-1 and TRBJ2-3, with D perhaps matching TRBD2 (6 bases). Per germline, CDR1 DFQATT and CDR2 SNEGSKA (reference sequence). The CDR3 loop spans 16 amino acids. Trimming removed 6 bases from V and 5 bases from J, with 24 bases in between. CDR3 in DNA: TGCAGTGCCCAAGAGGGAGGATTTAGCGGAAGAGATACGCAGTATTTT. Translated, it gives CSAQEGGFSGRDTQYF.

This clonotype was seen repeatedly, ten times or more. CDR3 in DNA: TGCGCCAGCAGCCATCAGGGACAGGAGGATTATAATTCACCCCTCCACTTT. It codes for CASSHQGQEDYNSPLHF. The chain employs TRBV4-1 and TRBJ1-6; 8 nucleotides align to TRBD1. The CDR3 sequence is 17 residues long. The junction had 8 bases not matched to a gene; V was cut back by 3 bases and J by 4 bases. Germline CDR1 and CDR2: MGHRA and YSYEKL.

The chain is built from TRBV5-3 and TRBJ1-1; the D is unclear. TRBV5-3 has ORF status, its function being uncertain. There are 14 residues in the CDR3. The V end was cut by 2 bases, the J end by 1 base, with 9 bases between. CDR3 residues: CARSLKYGNTEAFF. The DNA for the CDR3 is TGTGCCAGAAGCTTAAAATACGGGAACACTGAAGCTTTCTTT.

This clonotype was seen ten or more times. The V and J genes are TRBV27 and TRBJ2-1; 9 nucleotides align to TRBD2. The CDR3 loop spans 15 amino acids. The ends lost 3 bases at V and 3 bases at J; junction bases unmatched: 3. Per the germline V gene, CDR1 is MNHEY and CDR2 is SMNVEV (reference sequence). The CDR3 spells CASSFGRGGYNEQFF. The CDR3 nucleotides read TGTGCCAGCAGTTTCGGGCGGGGGGGCTACAATGAGCAGTTCTTC.

This clonotype showed up many times. V and J are TRBV12-3 or TRBV12-4 and TRBJ1-1, with a weak D call TRBD1 (6 bases). Trimming pared 7 bases from V and 2 bases from J, leaving 11 bases between. This CDR3 spans 13 amino acids. The CDR3 is CASKDRPNTEAFF. As DNA, the CDR3 is TGTGCCAGCAAGGACAGACCTAACACTGAAGCTTTCTTT.

This clonotype was observed many times. The CDR3 region is CASSQTGATGLGKGYTF. In DNA form, the CDR3 reads TGCGCCAGCAGCCAGACCGGTGCGACAGGTCTCGGGAAAGGCTACACCTTC. V is TRBV5-1 and J is TRBJ1-2, with D possibly matching TRBD1 (6 bases). The CDR3 is made up of 17 amino acids. The germline V gene has CDR1 SGHRS and CDR2 YFSETQ. Trimming removed 4 bases at V and 8 bases at J, with 27 bases between.

Judged by abundance, this clonotype is large. The J gene is TRBJ2-1, the V gene TRBV5-1; 12 bases map to TRBD2. Germline CDR1 and CDR2: SGHRS and YFSETQ. V lost 2 bases and J lost 3; bases outside the gene matches: 6. The CDR3 covers 17 residues. The CDR3, as DNA: TGCGCCAGCAGCTTCCCGACTAGCGGGGGTATCTACAATGAGCAGTTCTTC. Amino acid sequence: CASSFPTSGGIYNEQFF.

The rearrangement links TRBV20-1 to TRBJ1-1; D not certain. Trimming took off 3 bases at V and 7 bases at J, with 12 bases between the two ends. The CDR3 has 12 residues. The germline CDR1 and CDR2 sequences are DFQATT and SNEGSKA (reference sequence). DNA of the CDR3: TGCAGTGCTAGGCTATGGGAATTTGAAGCTTTCTTT. Amino acid sequence: CSARLWEFEAFF.

This clonotype was recorded many times. Written as DNA, the CDR3 is TGTGCCAGCAGTTCAGGGATTAACTATGGCTACACCTTC. Translating it yields CASSSGINYGYTF. The genes are TRBV12-3 or TRBV12-4 and TRBJ1-2; a possible D gene is TRBD1 (5 bases). V lost 4 bases and J lost 1, with 7 bases in between. This CDR3 comprises 13 residues.

The chain employs TRBV5-1 and TRBJ2-2, with 7 positions matching TRBD1. The V and J ends lost 2 bases and 5 bases, in that order; junction bases with no gene match: 6. There are 15 residues in the CDR3. The germline V gene has CDR1 SGHRS and CDR2 YFSETQ. The CDR3 DNA reads as TGCGCCAGCAGCTTAGAGACAGGGTTTACCGGGGAGCTGTTTTTT. This sequence encodes CASSLETGFTGELFF. Combining the CDR3 with reference TRBV5-1 and TRBJ2-2 gives the whole variable domain KAGVTQTPRYLIKTRGQQVTLSCSPISGHRSVSWYQQTPGQGLQFLFEYFSETQRNKGNFPGRFSGRQFSNSRSEMNVSTLELGDSALYLCASSLETGFTGELFFGEGSRLTVL.

The V call is TRBV10-3, the J call TRBJ2-2; TRBD1 is a possible D gene (6 bases). The CDR3 sequence is 14 residues long. The germline gives CDR1 ENHRY, CDR2 SYGVKD. Trimming took 0 bases from V and 6 from J, leaving 8 bases between them. CDR3 nucleotides: TGTGCCATCAGTGAGTCGACAGGTCCCGGGGAGCTGTTTTTT. Amino acid sequence: CAISESTGPGELFF.

The V call is TRBV20-1, the J call TRBJ2-1; TRBD2 matches 8 bases. V shed 5 bases, J shed 10 bases, and the junction held 10 bases outside the gene matches. Germline V gives CDR1 DFQATT, CDR2 SNEGSKA (reference sequence). The CDR3 sequence is 13 residues long. The CDR3 region has the DNA TGCAGTGCTGGCCTCGGGGGGGCCAACGAGCAGTTCTTC. This encodes CSAGLGGANEQFF.

This clonotype was detected many times. V is TRBV14 and J is TRBJ2-7; TRBD1 agrees at 7 bases. V was pared by 0 bases and J by 3 bases, with 5 bases of the junction left unmatched. The CDR3 is 15 residues long. Germline V gives CDR1 SGHDN, CDR2 FVKESK. CDR3 loop: CASSQEGTANYEQYF. CDR3 nucleotide sequence: TGTGCCAGCAGCCAAGAGGGGACAGCTAACTACGAGCAGTACTTC.

This clonotype was detected ten times or more. V and J are TRBV11-2 and TRBJ1-1, with D possibly being TRBD1 (5 bases). The length of the CDR3 is 14 residues. Trimming left V 3 bases short and J 5 bases short, with 13 bases between. The V gene's germline CDR1 is SGHAT and CDR2 FQNNGV. CDR3 DNA sequence: TGTGCCAGCAGCTTCTGGAAGTCAGGGACTGAAGCTTTCTTT. This translates into CASSFWKSGTEAFF.